Listed below are T cell receptor beta chains from one sample, sequenced in a study of neurological immune-mediated disorders. TCRdb re-derived calls from the 5' RACE reads in MiXCR, one entry per CDR3 protein. The data contain some 54,000 distinct CDR3 sequences, approximately 12% of them seen just once; the ten biggest clones take up 6% to 8.5%. The sequencing input was PBMCs. The receptors come from a male donor with HTLV-1-associated myelopathy (HAM/TSP). The CDR3 runs from the conserved cysteine through the conserved F or W. Fields, in order: V gene, CDR3 protein.

v_call: TRBV3-1
cdr3_aa: CAGRGSQETQYF

v_call: TRBV6-4
cdr3_aa: CASSDEGGGLGEQFF

v_call: TRBV27
cdr3_aa: CASGQVKSYEQYF

v_call: TRBV20-1
cdr3_aa: CSARWGAPNSPLHF

v_call: TRBV2
cdr3_aa: CASSGLRTDTQYF

v_call: TRBV5-1
cdr3_aa: CASSSHHPGTVYEQYF

v_call: TRBV19
cdr3_aa: CASSIGDRVTNEQFF

v_call: TRBV5-1
cdr3_aa: CASRQDRGNIQYF

v_call: TRBV19
cdr3_aa: CASSYGQAYYGYTF

v_call: TRBV5-1
cdr3_aa: CASSLVGGHEQYF

v_call: TRBV30
cdr3_aa: CASSRQGIWDTQYF

v_call: TRBV7-9
cdr3_aa: CASSPRADRSSSYNEQFF

v_call: TRBV5-5
cdr3_aa: CASSLWTGFGRDTQYF

v_call: TRBV3-1
cdr3_aa: CASSPIGLAENTDTQYF

v_call: TRBV5-1
cdr3_aa: CASSLAAGLGNVLTF

v_call: TRBV28
cdr3_aa: CASSFSGAPGNEQFF

v_call: TRBV20-1
cdr3_aa: CSARDARDVTYEQYF

v_call: TRBV4-1
cdr3_aa: CASSPFLAGTSSGANVLTF

v_call: TRBV5-1
cdr3_aa: CASSRDSRSTYEQYF

v_call: TRBV3-1
cdr3_aa: CASSQIPSSYEQYF

v_call: TRBV6-5
cdr3_aa: CASSYTGHGNTEAFF

v_call: TRBV4-3
cdr3_aa: CASSQDFRGNYEQYF

v_call: TRBV6-5
cdr3_aa: CASASSYNEQFF

v_call: TRBV7-9
cdr3_aa: CASSSRGPYEQYF

v_call: TRBV20-1
cdr3_aa: CSAKQGVAEAFF

v_call: TRBV21-1
cdr3_aa: CASSKGPLRGDTQYF

v_call: TRBV7-2
cdr3_aa: CASSSYGGVYTDTQYF

v_call: TRBV20-1
cdr3_aa: CSARDERGAETQYF

v_call: TRBV29-1
cdr3_aa: CSVRQGSNTEAFF

v_call: TRBV28
cdr3_aa: CASSFREVTGELFF

v_call: TRBV7-9
cdr3_aa: CASSRWAGQGNTEAFF

v_call: TRBV14
cdr3_aa: CASQRAGTSLSTDTQYF

v_call: TRBV7-9
cdr3_aa: CASSLGDYTDTQYF

v_call: TRBV6-5
cdr3_aa: CASSIGQGAADTQYF

v_call: TRBV10-3
cdr3_aa: CAISELQGAQSPLHF

v_call: TRBV28
cdr3_aa: CASLRGRDVGELFF

v_call: TRBV30
cdr3_aa: CAWTPDSNQPQHF

v_call: TRBV12-3/TRBV12-4
cdr3_aa: CASSLRRGHGYTF

v_call: TRBV10-3
cdr3_aa: CAISVSSTDTQYF